This TCR beta chain was documented in a study of blood T cell repertoires in COVID-19. Overall study context: The United States, Italy and Spain supplied acute and convalescent COVID-19 samples.

Clinical history as reported by participants underpinned cohort assignment. Two negative PCRs, clearance, or symptom resolution were required of recovered Cohort 3 donors. Trimming took off 3 bases at V and 2 bases at J, with 13 bases between the two ends. CDR1 is GTSNPN and CDR2 is SVGIG in the germline V gene (reference sequence). There are 14 residues in the CDR3. In the study's own analysis: Quantification of nucleated cells was approximated via reference gene primer amplification. Libraries were prepared by immunoSEQ multiplex PCR; TCRdb keeps only in-frame clonotypes and omits some of them. The V and J calls and clone size come from that table; D and trimming were worked out from the DNA. There are 330,000 or so clones in the sample; roughly 84% occur only once, and around 3% lies in the top ten.

This chain uses TRBV30 with TRBJ2-5; D perhaps matches TRBD1 (5 bases). The sequenced sample was PBMCs or T cells enriched from blood (not recorded which). The clonotype was recovered from a woman aged 30 to 39 who had recovered from COVID-19. CDR3 sequence reads: CAWRNLGEQETQYF. The CDR3 DNA is TGTGCCTGGAGGAACTTAGGGGAACAAGAGACCCAGTACTTC.